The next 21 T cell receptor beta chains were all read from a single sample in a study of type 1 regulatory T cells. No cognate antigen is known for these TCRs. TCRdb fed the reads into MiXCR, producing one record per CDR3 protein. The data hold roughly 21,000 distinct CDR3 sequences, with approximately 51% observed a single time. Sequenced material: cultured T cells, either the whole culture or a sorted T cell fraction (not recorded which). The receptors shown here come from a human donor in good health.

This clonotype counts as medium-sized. CDR3 sequence (DNA): TGTGCCAGCAGTAAAAACAGGGGAAGTAATGAAAAACTGTTTTTT. Protein sequence: CASSKNRGSNEKLFF. The J gene is TRBJ1-4, the V gene TRBV12-3 or TRBV12-4; 7 positions match TRBD1. V was pared by 5 bases and J by 4 bases, with 7 bases of the junction left unmatched. This CDR3 has 15 amino acids.

CDR3 sequence: CASSLAQGGGNTIYF. The CDR3 nucleotides read TGCGCCAGCAGCTTGGCCCAGGGAGGTGGAAACACCATATATTTT. The chain recombines TRBV5-1 with TRBJ1-3; possibly TRBD1 for D (5 bases). Trimming removed 0 bases at V and 3 bases at J, with 10 bases between. Per the germline V gene, CDR1 is SGHRS and CDR2 is YFSETQ. The CDR3 consists of 15 residues.

The CDR3 region is CASTLTGSDTGELFF. In DNA, the CDR3 is TGTGCCAGCACCTTGACAGGGAGCGACACCGGGGAGCTGTTTTTT. This sequence joins TRBV6-2 or TRBV6-3 and TRBJ2-2; TRBD1 agrees at 7 bases. The CDR3 has 15 amino acids. CDR1 MNHEY and CDR2 SVGEGT come from the germline V gene. With 7 bases clipped from V and 3 bases from J, the junction kept 8 bases outside the gene matches.

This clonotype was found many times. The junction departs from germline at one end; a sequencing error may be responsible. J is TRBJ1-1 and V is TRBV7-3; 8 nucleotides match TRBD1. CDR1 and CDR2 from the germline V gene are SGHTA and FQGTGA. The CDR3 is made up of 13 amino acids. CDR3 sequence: CASSLTGGTEAFF. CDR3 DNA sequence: TGTGCCAGCAGTTTAACAGGGGGCACTGAAGCTTTCTTT.

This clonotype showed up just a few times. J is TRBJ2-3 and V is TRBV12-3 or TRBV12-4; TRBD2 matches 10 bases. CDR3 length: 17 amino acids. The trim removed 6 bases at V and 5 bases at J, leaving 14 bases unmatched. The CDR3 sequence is CASSRTVASGSRDTQYF. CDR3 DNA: TGTGCCAGCAGCAGAACCGTAGCTAGCGGGAGTAGAGATACGCAGTATTTT.

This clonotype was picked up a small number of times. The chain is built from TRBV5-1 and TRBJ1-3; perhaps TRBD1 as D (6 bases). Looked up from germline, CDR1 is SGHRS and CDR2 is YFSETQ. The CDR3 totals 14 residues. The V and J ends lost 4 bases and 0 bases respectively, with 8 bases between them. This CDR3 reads CASSGGGSGNTIYF. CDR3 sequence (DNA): TGCGCCAGCAGCGGAGGGGGCTCTGGAAACACCATATATTTT.

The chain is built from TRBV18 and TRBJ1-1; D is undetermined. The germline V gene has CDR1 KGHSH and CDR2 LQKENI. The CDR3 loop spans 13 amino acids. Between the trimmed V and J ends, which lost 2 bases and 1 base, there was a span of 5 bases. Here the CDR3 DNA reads TGTGCCAGCTCACCAACGGGGAACACTGAAGCTTTCTTT. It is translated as CASSPTGNTEAFF.

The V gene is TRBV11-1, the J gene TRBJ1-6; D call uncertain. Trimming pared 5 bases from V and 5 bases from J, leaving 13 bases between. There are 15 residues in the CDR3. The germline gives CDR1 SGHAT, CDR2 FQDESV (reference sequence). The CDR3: CASSLYGPDNSPLHF. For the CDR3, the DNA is TGTGCCAGCAGCCTATATGGCCCAGATAATTCACCCCTCCACTTT.

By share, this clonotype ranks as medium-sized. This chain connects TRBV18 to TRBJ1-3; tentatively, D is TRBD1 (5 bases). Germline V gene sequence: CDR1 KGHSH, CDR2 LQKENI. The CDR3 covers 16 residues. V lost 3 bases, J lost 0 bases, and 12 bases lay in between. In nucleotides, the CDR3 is TGTGCCAGCTCACCTTTAGACAGAAGCTCTGGAAACACCATATATTTT. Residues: CASSPLDRSSGNTIYF.

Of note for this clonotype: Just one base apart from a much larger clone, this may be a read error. CDR3 protein: CASSLLPVSSGNIIYF. The CDR3 nucleotides are TGTGCCAGCAGCTTACTCCCAGTTAGCTCTGGAAACATCATATATTTT. J is TRBJ1-3 and V is TRBV7-9; D gene ambiguous. CDR1 is SEHNR, CDR2 FQNEAQ, per germline (reference sequence). The CDR3 consists of 16 residues. Looking up the rest from reference TRBV7-9 and TRBJ1-3 gives the full variable domain: DTGVSQNPRHKITKRGQNVTFRCDPISEHNRLYWYRQTLGQGPEFLTYFQNEAQLEKSRLLSDRFSAERPKGSFSTLEIQRTEQGDSAMYLCASSLLPVSSGNIIYFGEGSWLTVV.

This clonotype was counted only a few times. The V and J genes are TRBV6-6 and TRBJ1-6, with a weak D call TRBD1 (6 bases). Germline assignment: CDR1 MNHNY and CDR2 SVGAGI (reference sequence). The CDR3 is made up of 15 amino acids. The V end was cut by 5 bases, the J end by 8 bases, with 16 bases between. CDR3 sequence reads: CASSNTGLTYSPLHF. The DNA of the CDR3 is TGTGCCAGCAGTAACACAGGGTTAACGTATTCACCCCTCCACTTT.

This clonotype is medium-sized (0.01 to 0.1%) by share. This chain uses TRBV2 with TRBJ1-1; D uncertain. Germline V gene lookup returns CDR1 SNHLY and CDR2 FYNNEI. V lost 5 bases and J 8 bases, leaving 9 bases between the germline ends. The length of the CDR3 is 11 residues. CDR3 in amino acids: CASSINIEAFF. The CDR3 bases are TGTGCCAGCAGTATTAATATCGAAGCTTTCTTT.

Written as DNA, the CDR3 is TGTGCCAGCAGCTTAGGGGCCAGGGGACAGGGTCTTCTTCGGTACTTC. Its protein is CASSLGARGQGLLRYF. The V gene is TRBV7-8, the J gene TRBJ2-7; TRBD1 matches at 9 bases. V gave up 1 base and J gave up 12 bases; unmatched junction bases: 16. The CDR3 runs to 16 residues. The germline gives CDR1 SGHVS, CDR2 FQNEAQ.

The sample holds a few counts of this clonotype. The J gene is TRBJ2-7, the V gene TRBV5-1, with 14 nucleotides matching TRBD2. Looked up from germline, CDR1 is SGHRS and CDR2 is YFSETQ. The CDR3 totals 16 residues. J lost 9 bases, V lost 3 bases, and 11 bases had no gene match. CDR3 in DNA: TGCGCCAGCAGCTCCAAGACTAGCGGGGGGGCCTCGGTGCAGTACTTC. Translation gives CASSSKTSGGASVQYF.

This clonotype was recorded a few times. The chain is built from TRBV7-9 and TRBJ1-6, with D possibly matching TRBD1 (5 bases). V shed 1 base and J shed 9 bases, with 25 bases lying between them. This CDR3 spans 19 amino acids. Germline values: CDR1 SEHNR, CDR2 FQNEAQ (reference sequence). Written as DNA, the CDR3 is TGTGCCAGCAGCTTAGGATCCGGGGGTTTATGGAGCGTGCCTTCACCCCTCCACTTT. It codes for CASSLGSGGLWSVPSPLHF. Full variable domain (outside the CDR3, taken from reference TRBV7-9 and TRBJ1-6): DTGVSQNPRHKITKRGQNVTFRCDPISEHNRLYWYRQTLGQGPEFLTYFQNEAQLEKSRLLSDRFSAERPKGSFSTLEIQRTEQGDSAMYLCASSLGSGGLWSVPSPLHFGNGTRLTVT.

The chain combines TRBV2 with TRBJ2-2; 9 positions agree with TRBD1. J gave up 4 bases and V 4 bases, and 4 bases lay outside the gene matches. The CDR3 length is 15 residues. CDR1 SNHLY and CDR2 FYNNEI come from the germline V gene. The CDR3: CASSAWTGVTGELFF. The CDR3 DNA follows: TGTGCCAGCAGTGCTTGGACAGGGGTCACCGGGGAGCTGTTTTTT. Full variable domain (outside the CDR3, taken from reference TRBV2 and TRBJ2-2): EPEVTQTPSHQVTQMGQEVILRCVPISNHLYFYWYRQILGQKVEFLVSFYNNEISEKSEIFDDQFSVERPDGSNFTLKIRSTKLEDSAMYFCASSAWTGVTGELFFGEGSRLTVL.

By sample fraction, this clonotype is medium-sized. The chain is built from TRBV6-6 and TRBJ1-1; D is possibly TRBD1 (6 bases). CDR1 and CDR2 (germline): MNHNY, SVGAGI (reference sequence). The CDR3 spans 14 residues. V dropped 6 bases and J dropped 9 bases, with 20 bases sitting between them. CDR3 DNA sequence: TGTGCCAGCAGCTACGGCTATACAGGGTTCCAAGCTTTCTTT. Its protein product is CASSYGYTGFQAFF.

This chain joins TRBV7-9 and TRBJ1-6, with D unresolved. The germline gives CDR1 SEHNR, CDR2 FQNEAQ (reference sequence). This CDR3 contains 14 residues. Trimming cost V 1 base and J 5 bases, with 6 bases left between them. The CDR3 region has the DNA TGTGCCAGCAGCTTAGTTCAGGATAATTCACCCCTCCACTTT. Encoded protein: CASSLVQDNSPLHF. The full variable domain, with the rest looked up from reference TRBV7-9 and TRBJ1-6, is DTGVSQNPRHKITKRGQNVTFRCDPISEHNRLYWYRQTLGQGPEFLTYFQNEAQLEKSRLLSDRFSAERPKGSFSTLEIQRTEQGDSAMYLCASSLVQDNSPLHFGNGTRLTVT.

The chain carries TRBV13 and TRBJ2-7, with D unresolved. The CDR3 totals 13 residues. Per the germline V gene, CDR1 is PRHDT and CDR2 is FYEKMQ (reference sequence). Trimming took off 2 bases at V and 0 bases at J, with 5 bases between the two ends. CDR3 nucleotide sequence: TGTGCCAGCAGCTTATGGTCCTCCTACGAGCAGTACTTC. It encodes CASSLWSSYEQYF.

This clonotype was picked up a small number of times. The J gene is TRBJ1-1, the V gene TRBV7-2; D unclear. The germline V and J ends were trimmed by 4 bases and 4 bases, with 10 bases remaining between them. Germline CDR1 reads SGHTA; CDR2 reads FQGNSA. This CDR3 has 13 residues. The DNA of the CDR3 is TGTGCCAGCAGCTCAGGCACCCTCACTGAAGCTTTCTTT. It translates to CASSSGTLTEAFF.

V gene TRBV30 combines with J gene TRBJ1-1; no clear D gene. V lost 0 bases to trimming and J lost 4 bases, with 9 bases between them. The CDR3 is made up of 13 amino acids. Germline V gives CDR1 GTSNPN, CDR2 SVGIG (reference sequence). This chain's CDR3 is CAWSVGYSTEAFF. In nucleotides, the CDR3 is TGTGCCTGGAGTGTAGGATATAGCACTGAAGCTTTCTTT.